The 18 T cell receptor beta chains listed next were all sequenced from one sample in a study of cytomegalovirus exposure and HLA in healthy donors. Primers for the PCR totalled 60 Vbeta and 13 Jbeta. Sequenced by immunoSEQ multiplex PCR; TCRdb stores in-frame clones only, minus some. The table includes about 110,000 clones, more than 65% detected once. Sequenced sample: PBMCs. These receptors were obtained from a man aged 25 to 40 in good health and CMV-seropositive.

The chain recombines TRBV18 with TRBJ2-5; tentatively, D is TRBD2 (5 bases). Germline V gene sequence: CDR1 KGHSH, CDR2 LQKENI. V dropped 3 bases and J dropped 2 bases, with 13 bases sitting between them. The CDR3 totals 15 residues. The CDR3 bases are TGTGCCAGCTCACCCTCTTCGAGGGATCAAGAGACCCAGTACTTC. It yields the protein CASSPSSRDQETQYF.

The chain couples TRBV6-1 to TRBJ1-2; D is ambiguous. The V gene lost 6 bases and the J gene lost 3 bases, with 14 bases spanning the gap. This CDR3 is 14 amino acids long. Germline lookup yields CDR1 MNHNS and CDR2 SASEGT. In nucleotides, the CDR3 is TGTGCCAGCAGAGACCCCTGGGAGGACTATGGCTACACCTTC. Translated: CASRDPWEDYGYTF.

The chain couples TRBV5-1 to TRBJ2-5, with TRBD2 identical over 9 bases. This CDR3 has 15 residues. In germline, CDR1 is SGHRS, CDR2 YFSETQ. Trimming removed 6 bases from V and 5 bases from J; junction bases left unmatched: 11. Here the CDR3 reads CASNSGGGAGETQYF. The CDR3 coding sequence is TGCGCCAGCAATTCAGGCGGGGGGGCCGGGGAGACCCAGTACTTC.

The chain links TRBV30 to TRBJ1-3; D uncertain. The CDR3 sequence is 13 residues long. CDR1 and CDR2 from the germline V gene are GTSNPN and SVGIG (reference sequence). V lost 2 bases and J lost 7, with 12 bases in between. The CDR3 region is CAWSLRLRNTIYF. For the CDR3, the DNA is TGTGCCTGGAGTTTGAGACTGAGGAACACCATATATTTT.

This chain joins TRBV18 and TRBJ2-1; a possible D gene is TRBD2 (6 bases). The V gene lost 6 bases and the J gene lost 5 bases, with 17 bases spanning the gap. The CDR3 is 15 amino acids. Germline values: CDR1 KGHSH, CDR2 LQKENI. The CDR3 DNA is TGTGCCAGCTCCCCGAGCGGGCCGCTAAACAATGAGCAGTTCTTC. It specifies CASSPSGPLNNEQFF.

This clone was seen just once. V usage is TRBV2 and J usage is TRBJ1-2, with 8 bases fitting TRBD1. The germline CDR1 and CDR2 sequences are SNHLY and FYNNEI. V dropped 8 bases and J dropped 7; count of bases not matched to a gene: 6. This CDR3 comprises 12 residues. The CDR3 sequence is CASGQGLPGYTF. CDR3 bases: TGTGCCAGCGGACAGGGCTTACCTGGCTACACCTTC.

This rearrangement joins TRBV5-1 to TRBJ2-7; a weak D match, TRBD1 (6 bases). The CDR3 is 11 amino acids. Germline-derived CDR1 and CDR2 are SGHRS and YFSETQ. Between the trimmed V and J ends, which lost 5 bases and 6 bases, there was a span of 9 bases. This CDR3 reads CASRSGVEQYF. For the CDR3, the DNA is TGCGCCAGCAGATCAGGGGTCGAGCAGTACTTC.

This clone was recorded a few times. The chain joins TRBV18 to TRBJ2-7; D remains ambiguous. Trimming removed 0 bases at V and 4 bases at J, with 13 bases between. The CDR3 totals 15 residues. Germline V gives CDR1 KGHSH, CDR2 LQKENI. As DNA, the CDR3 is TGTGCCAGCTCACCACCCCAGGTAACCCCTTACGAGCAGTACTTC. This encodes CASSPPQVTPYEQYF.

The CDR3, as DNA: TGCGCCAGCAGGGAAGGTCAGGGCTACGAGCAGTACTTC. Amino acid sequence: CASREGQGYEQYF. J is TRBJ2-7 and V is TRBV23-1, with D possibly TRBD1 on 5 matching bases. TRBV23-1 counts as an open reading frame of uncertain function. The ends were cut back, 6 bases at V and 3 bases at J, with 12 bases in the middle. The CDR3 loop spans 13 amino acids.

V is TRBV11-3 and J is TRBJ2-5, with TRBD1 matching over 9 bases. V trimming: 6 bases; J trimming: 5 bases; junction bases outside the gene matches: 7. This CDR3 is built from 14 residues. Germline lookup yields CDR1 SGHNT and CDR2 YENEEA. CDR3 DNA: TGTGCCAGCAGTGAACAGGGGGCCGGGGAGACCCAGTACTTC. Encoded protein: CASSEQGAGETQYF.

The rearrangement links TRBV18 to TRBJ2-3, with D perhaps TRBD1 (5 bases). V was trimmed by 2 bases and J by 2 bases, leaving 8 bases between them. CDR1 is KGHSH and CDR2 is LQKENI in the germline V gene. The CDR3 is 14 residues long. CDR3 nucleotides: TGTGCCAGCTCACCAGACAGCTTCACAGATACGCAGTATTTT. The encoded protein is CASSPDSFTDTQYF.

The chain couples TRBV9 to TRBJ2-1, with D unclear. The V end lost 0 bases, the J end lost 8 bases, and 12 bases lay between the germline ends. Germline-derived CDR1 and CDR2 are SGDLS and YYNGEE. The CDR3 totals 14 residues. This CDR3 reads CASSVVGIRDEQFF. The CDR3 DNA reads TGTGCCAGCAGCGTAGTTGGTATTCGGGATGAGCAGTTCTTC.

J is TRBJ2-7 and V is TRBV30; 9 bases match TRBD1. Trimming at V came to 2 bases and at J to 7 bases, leaving 9 bases not matched to a gene. The CDR3 covers 14 residues. Looked up from germline, CDR1 is GTSNPN and CDR2 is SVGIG (reference sequence). DNA of the CDR3: TGTGCCTGGAGTCGACAGGGGGGTTCTGGAGAGCAGTACTTC. Translated: CAWSRQGGSGEQYF.

The J gene is TRBJ2-4, the V gene TRBV2; tentatively, D is TRBD1 (5 bases). The germline CDR1 and CDR2 sequences are SNHLY and FYNNEI. The V gene lost 6 bases and the J gene lost 5 bases, with 17 bases spanning the gap. This CDR3 region has 15 residues. The CDR3 sequence is CASRSRASSQNIQYF. The CDR3 DNA sequence: TGTGCCAGCAGGAGCAGGGCCTCCTCCCAAAACATTCAGTACTTC.

This chain joins TRBV11-2 and TRBJ1-2; no definite D call. The germline V and J ends were trimmed by 5 bases and 6 bases, with 16 bases remaining between them. The CDR3 length is 14 residues. Germline CDR1 reads SGHAT; CDR2 reads FQNNGV. The CDR3 is CASSLMRGSDGYTF. The CDR3 nucleotides read TGTGCCAGCAGCCTTATGCGGGGAAGCGATGGCTACACCTTC.

The rearrangement joins TRBV18 to TRBJ2-5, with 7 bases aligning to TRBD1. V lost 8 bases to trimming and J lost 4 bases; unmatched junction nucleotides: 4. This CDR3 is built from 12 residues. CDR1 is KGHSH and CDR2 is LQKENI in the germline V gene. The CDR3 coding sequence is TGTGCCAGCACGAGACAGGGAGAGACCCAGTACTTC. It translates to CASTRQGETQYF.

The chain has TRBV30 and TRBJ1-2; 9 positions agree with TRBD1. CDR1 and CDR2 (germline): GTSNPN, SVGIG (reference sequence). Losses at the gene ends were 4 bases for V and 4 bases for J; bases not matched to a gene: 10. This CDR3 is 15 amino acids long. The CDR3 DNA reads TGTGCCTGGAACCCCGGACAGGGGCCTTTCTATGGCTACACCTTC. Translated, it gives CAWNPGQGPFYGYTF.

This clone was observed a single time. Its ends do not fully match the called genes, so a read error is possible. CDR3 region: CASNLVSGNQPQHF. CDR3 nucleotide sequence: TGTGCCAGCAACTTAGTATCAGGTAATCAGCCCCAGCATTTT. The V gene is TRBV7-2, the J gene TRBJ1-5; D not resolved. The CDR3 is 14 residues long. Germline V lookup: CDR1 SGHTA, CDR2 FQGNSA.